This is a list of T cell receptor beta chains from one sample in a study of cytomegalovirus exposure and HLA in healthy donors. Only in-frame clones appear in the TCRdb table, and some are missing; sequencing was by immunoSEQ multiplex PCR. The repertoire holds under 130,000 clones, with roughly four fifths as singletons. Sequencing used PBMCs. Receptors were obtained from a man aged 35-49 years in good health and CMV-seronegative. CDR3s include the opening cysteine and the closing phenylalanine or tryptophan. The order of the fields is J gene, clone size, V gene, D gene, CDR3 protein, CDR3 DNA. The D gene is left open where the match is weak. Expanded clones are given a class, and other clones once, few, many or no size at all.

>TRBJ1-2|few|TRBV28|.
CASSPRQPRGYTF
TGTGCCAGCAGTCCAAGACAGCCGCGGGGCTACACCTTC
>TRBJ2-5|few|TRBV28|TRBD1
CASSSIRDRGLGETQYF
TGTGCCAGCAGTTCTATCAGGGACAGGGGGCTCGGGGAGACCCAGTACTTC
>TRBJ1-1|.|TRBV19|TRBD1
CASTSDRVDPEAFF
TGTGCCAGTACCTCGGACAGGGTAGACCCTGAAGCTTTCTTT
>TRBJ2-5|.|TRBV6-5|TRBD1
CASSYYGQGPQETQYF
TGTGCCAGCAGTTACTACGGACAGGGGCCCCAAGAGACCCAGTACTTC
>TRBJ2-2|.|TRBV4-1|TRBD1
CASSLWDRVDTGELFF
TGCGCCAGCAGCCTGTGGGACAGGGTGGACACCGGGGAGCTGTTTTTT
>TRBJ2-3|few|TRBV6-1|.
CASSGSTTDTQYF
TGTGCCAGCAGTGGGTCTACCACAGATACGCAGTATTTT
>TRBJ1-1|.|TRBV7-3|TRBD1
CASSSGGNTEAFF
TGTGCCAGCAGCTCAGGGGGCAACACTGAAGCTTTCTTT
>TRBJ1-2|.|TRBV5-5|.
CASSLSGYGYTF
TGTGCCAGCAGCCTTAGCGGGTATGGCTACACCTTC
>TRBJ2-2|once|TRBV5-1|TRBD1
CASSPGQGAPVGELFF
TGCGCCAGCAGCCCTGGACAGGGGGCACCTGTAGGGGAGCTGTTTTTT
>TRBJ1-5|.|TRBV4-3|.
CASSLERDQPQHF
TGCGCCAGCAGCCTTGAGCGAGATCAGCCCCAGCATTTT
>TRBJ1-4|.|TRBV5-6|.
CASSVGQGYEKLFF
TGTGCCAGCTCAGTGGGGCAGGGGTATGAAAAACTGTTTTTT
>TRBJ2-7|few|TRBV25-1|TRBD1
CASTGTDSFYEQYF
TGTGCCAGCACCGGGACAGATAGTTTCTACGAGCAGTACTTC
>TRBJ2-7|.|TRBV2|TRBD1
CASTRDRVGNEQYF
TGTGCCAGCACCCGGGACAGGGTCGGGAACGAGCAGTACTTC
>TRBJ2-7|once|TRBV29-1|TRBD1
CSVETGGEQYF
TGCAGCGTTGAGACAGGGGGAGAGCAGTACTTC
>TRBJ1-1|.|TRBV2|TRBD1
CASTTNRGRTEAFF
TGTGCCAGCACCACCAACAGGGGCCGGACTGAAGCTTTCTTT
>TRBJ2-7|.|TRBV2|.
CAIIGVSSYEQYF
TGTGCCATCATAGGGGTATCCTCCTACGAGCAGTACTTC
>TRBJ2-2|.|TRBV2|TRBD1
CASSVTGTGELFF
TGTGCCAGCAGCGTGACAGGGACCGGGGAGCTGTTTTTT
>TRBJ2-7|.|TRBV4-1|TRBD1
CASSQIGKGQNSYEQYF
TGCGCCAGCAGCCAAATCGGGAAGGGACAGAACTCCTACGAGCAGTACTTC
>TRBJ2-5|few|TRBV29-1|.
CSVEWPRQETQYF
TGCAGCGTTGAATGGCCACGTCAAGAGACCCAGTACTTC
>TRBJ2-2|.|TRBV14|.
CASSPRVAVNTGELFF
TGTGCCAGCAGCCCCCGGGTGGCCGTTAACACCGGGGAGCTGTTTTTT
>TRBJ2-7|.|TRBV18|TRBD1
CASSLDRAYEQYF
TGTGCCAGCTCCTTAGACAGGGCCTACGAGCAGTACTTC
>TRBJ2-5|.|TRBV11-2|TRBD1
CASSATSRDRRETQYF
TGTGCCAGCAGCGCCACAAGTCGGGACAGGCGGGAGACCCAGTACTTC
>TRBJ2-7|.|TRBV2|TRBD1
CASSPGQGSWEQYF
TGTGCCAGCAGCCCTGGACAGGGCTCCTGGGAGCAGTACTTC
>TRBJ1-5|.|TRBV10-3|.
CAISESGSNQPQHF
TGTGCCATCAGTGAGAGCGGGAGCAATCAGCCCCAGCATTTT
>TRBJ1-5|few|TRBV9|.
CASSLTGQTQPQHF
TGTGCCAGCAGCCTTACCGGACAGACTCAGCCCCAGCATTTT
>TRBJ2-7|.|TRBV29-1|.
CSVDQGGYEQYF
TGCAGCGTTGACCAGGGTGGGTACGAGCAGTACTTC
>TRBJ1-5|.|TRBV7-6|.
CASSLAPPGQGSNQPQHF
TGTGCCAGCAGCTTGGCCCCCCCTGGGCAGGGAAGCAATCAGCCCCAGCATTTT
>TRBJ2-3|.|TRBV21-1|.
CASSRTCKTGFADTQYF
TGTGCCAGCAGCCGTACCTGTAAAACAGGGTTCGCAGATACGCAGTATTTT
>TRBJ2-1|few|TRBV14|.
CASSQALGGAAEQFF
TGTGCCAGCAGCCAGGCTTTAGGGGGGGCCGCTGAGCAGTTCTTC
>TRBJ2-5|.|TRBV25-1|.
CASSDLTRGSQETQYF
TGTGCCAGCAGTGATCTTACTAGGGGGTCCCAAGAGACCCAGTACTTC
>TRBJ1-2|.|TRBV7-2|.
CAIMVAGDYGYTF
TGTGCCATAATGGTGGCAGGGGACTATGGCTACACCTTC
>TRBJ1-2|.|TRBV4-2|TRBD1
CASSQGGTGNYGYTF
TGTGCCAGCAGCCAAGGGGGGACAGGGAACTATGGCTACACCTTC
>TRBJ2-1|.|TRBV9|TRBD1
CASSPRTGPYNNEQFF
TGTGCCAGCAGCCCCCGGACAGGGCCATACAACAATGAGCAGTTCTTC
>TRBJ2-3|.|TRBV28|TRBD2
CASSSDRSLAGDFTDTQYF
TGTGCCAGCAGCTCTGACAGGTCGCTAGCGGGAGATTTCACAGATACGCAGTATTTT
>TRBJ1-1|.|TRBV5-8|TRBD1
CASSLDRGATEAFF
TGTGCCAGCAGCTTGGACAGGGGGGCCACTGAAGCTTTCTTT
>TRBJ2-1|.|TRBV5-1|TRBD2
CASSLAPSSGEYNEQFF
TGCGCCAGCAGCTTGGCTCCCTCTAGCGGGGAGTACAATGAGCAGTTCTTC
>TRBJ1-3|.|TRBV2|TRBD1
CASSETGELSGNTIYF
TGTGCCAGCAGTGAGACAGGGGAACTCTCTGGAAACACCATATATTTT
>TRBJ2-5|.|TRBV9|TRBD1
CASSVGTGGQETQYF
TGTGCCAGCAGCGTCGGGACAGGGGGCCAAGAGACCCAGTACTTC
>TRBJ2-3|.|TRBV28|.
CASSLGSRADTQYF
TGTGCCAGCAGTTTAGGGAGTAGGGCAGATACGCAGTATTTT